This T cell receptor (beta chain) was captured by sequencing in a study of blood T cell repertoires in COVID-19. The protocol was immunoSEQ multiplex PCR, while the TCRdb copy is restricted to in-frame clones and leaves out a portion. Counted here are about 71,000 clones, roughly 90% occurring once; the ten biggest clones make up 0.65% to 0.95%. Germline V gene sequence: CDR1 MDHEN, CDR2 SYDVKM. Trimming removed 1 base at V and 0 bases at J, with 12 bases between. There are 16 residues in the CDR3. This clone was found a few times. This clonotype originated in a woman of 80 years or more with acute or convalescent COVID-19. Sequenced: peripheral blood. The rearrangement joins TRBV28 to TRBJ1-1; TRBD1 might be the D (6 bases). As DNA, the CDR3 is TGTGCCAGCAGTTTATCCCCGGGGACATTGAACACTGAAGCTTTCTTT. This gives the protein CASSLSPGTLNTEAFF.